This TCR beta chain was profiled in a study of T cell repertoires in ileal Crohn's disease (dated by TCRdb to between 2018 and 2021). About the study as a whole: The median duration of disease was around 7.3 years, and at the time of surgery 35% of patients were active smokers. The study was conducted in parallel with a multicentre cohort that was designed to identify predictors of early endoscopic recurrence following ileocolonic resection. Endoscopic postoperative recurrence was defined as a Rutgeerts score above i0. The TCR repertoire was analysed in 55 to 70 patients with Crohn's disease drawn from a prospective multicentre cohort. The study sequenced 150 to 200 mucosal samples from around 60 patients, taken at several locations on the surgical specimen and at postoperative endoscopy. Roughly half of the patients were given postoperative therapy, with more than 15 on anti-TNF agents and about a dozen on thiopurines. All patients had surgery for a complication: stricturing disease in about 60% and penetrating disease in 39%.

Trimming at the junction amounts to 6 bases on V and 7 bases on J, and the germline ends lie 18 bases apart. CDR1 MDHEN and CDR2 SYDVKM are derived from the germline V gene. The CDR3 runs 14 residues from the cysteine to the phenylalanine. The kept DNA is CDR3 alone, 42 bases in frame from the first base. With respect to this clone: The antigen it binds to is not known. No qualities accompany the bases; no much larger clone lies one base away.

Roughly 500 nanograms of biopsy DNA per sample were submitted for commercial TCRB immunosequencing. CDR3 regions were amplified from genomic DNA by Adaptive Biotechnology using a two-step, amplification bias-controlled multiplex PCR. Primers for every V and J gene segment were used in the first PCR, and barcodes and Illumina adapters were added in the second PCR. CDR3 libraries were sequenced using an Illumina instrument. In the paper's pipeline: Analysis combined the vendor-provided pipelines with custom analysis of raw data in R/Bioconductor under R version 3.3.0. Clonality, ranging from 0 to 1, was calculated as the inverse of the normalised Shannon entropy of all productive clones. High-frequency clones were defined as the repertoire share of the top 100 clones, retaining only clones passing a 95% confidence test. Repertoire diversity was measured with the Simpson index, and overlap between samples was measured with the Morisita-Horn index. The clones in this table, taken by TCRdb from immuneACCESS, are in-frame only. Not every clone is retained; where verified, under half of the shortfall comes from an unresolved V gene, and the cause of the rest is unknown. The V and J calls and the clone size are those of that table, but D and trimming were determined from the DNA. The sample table shows some 4,600 clones, and 70% to 85% are seen once. The ten largest clonotypes hold 20% to 25% of the sample.

Eligible patients were adults with ileal or ileocolonic Crohn's disease who had an indication for ileocolonic resection. Whole ileal mucosal biopsies were stored frozen at -80°C before DNA extraction. Genomic DNA was extracted from frozen whole biopsies with a TRizol-based method and quantified on a NanoDrop 2000 spectrophotometer. Findings and caveats that apply to the study as a whole: A significantly higher proportion of clonal expansions was observed in active smokers at surgery than in non-smokers (about 25% vs 20%, p=0.02). Mucosal CD4 and CD8 T cells were sorted and sequenced only in a subgroup of patients, whose size was not stated. More high-frequency clones were carried by sorted CD8 T cells than by CD4 T cells, suggesting that mucosal expansions were mainly CD8. Higher percentages of high-frequency clones at the time of surgery were linked to endoscopic recurrence, and every patient with clonality above 26.8% (18/57) had recurrence.

The receptor was derived from an adult with Crohn's disease. The material sequenced was ileal tissue. The sequence links TRBV28 to TRBJ1-2; a tentative D call is TRBD1 (5 bases match). Read as DNA, the sequence is TGTGCCAGCAGCTTACAGGTGGCTTTGGGTGGCTACACCTTC. Its amino acids are CASSLQVALGGYTF.